This T cell receptor beta chain appears in the sequencing data of a study of human CD8 memory T cell subsets. CDR3 length equals 15 residues. Looked up from germline, CDR1 is SGHNT and CDR2 is YYREEE (reference sequence). Healthy donors supplied buffy coats, and the PBMC came from them. Each subset gave duplicate vials of about 140,000 sorted CD8+ T cells for RNA. Preparation of the TCR beta libraries relied on UMI-labeled 5' RACE. Following a re-call of the 5' RACE reads, TCRdb has one entry per CDR3 protein and lacks DNA. This sample's clone table lists roughly 9,800 distinct CDR3 sequences. As concerns this clonotype: Its antigen is unidentified.

Points from the study as a whole: T cells showing similarly high diversity were the stem-like memory and precursor exhausted cells, not the effector memory cells.

The clonotype was recovered from a human donor in good health. The sequencing sample was made of CD8+ stem-like memory T cells (TSCM and TCM) sorted from PBMCs. Subset of the sample: stem-like memory CD8 T cells (TSTEM), CCR7+ PD-1- TIGIT-. V gene TRBV5-4 combines with J gene TRBJ1-2; the TCRdb D gene call, TRBD1, has no DNA to confirm it. Here the CDR3 reads CASSRQGSSSLGYTF. The full variable domain, completed using reference TRBV5-4 and TRBJ1-2, is ETGVTQSPTHLIKTRGQQVTLRCSSQSGHNTVSWYQQALGQGPQFIFQYYREEENGRGNFPPRFSGLQFPNYSSELNVNALELDDSALYLCASSRQGSSSLGYTFGSGTRLTVV.